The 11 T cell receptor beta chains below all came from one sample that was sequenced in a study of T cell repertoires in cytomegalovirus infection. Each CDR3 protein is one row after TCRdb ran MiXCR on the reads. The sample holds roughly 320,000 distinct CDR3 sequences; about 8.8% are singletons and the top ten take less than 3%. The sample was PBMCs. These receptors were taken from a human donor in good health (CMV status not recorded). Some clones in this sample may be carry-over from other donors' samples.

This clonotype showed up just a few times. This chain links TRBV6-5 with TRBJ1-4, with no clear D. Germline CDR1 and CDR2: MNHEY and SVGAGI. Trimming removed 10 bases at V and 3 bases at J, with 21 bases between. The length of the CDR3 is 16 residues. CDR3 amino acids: CATTGGDRTANEKLFF. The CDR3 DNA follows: TGTGCCACTACTGGCGGGGATCGAACAGCTAATGAAAAACTGTTTTTT.

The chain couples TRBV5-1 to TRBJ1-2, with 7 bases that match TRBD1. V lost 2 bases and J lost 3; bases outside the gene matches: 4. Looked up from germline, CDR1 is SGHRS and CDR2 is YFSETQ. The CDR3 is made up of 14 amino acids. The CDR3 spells CASSLRQGDYGYTF. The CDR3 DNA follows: TGCGCCAGCAGCTTAAGACAGGGAGACTATGGCTACACCTTC.

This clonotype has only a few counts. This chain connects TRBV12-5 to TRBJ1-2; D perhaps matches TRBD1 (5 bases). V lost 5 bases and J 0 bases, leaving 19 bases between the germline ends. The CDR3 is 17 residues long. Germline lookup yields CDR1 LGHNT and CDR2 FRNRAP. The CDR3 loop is CASGPPGLTFSNYGYTF. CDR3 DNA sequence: TGTGCTAGTGGTCCGCCGGGACTGACTTTTTCTAACTATGGCTACACCTTC.

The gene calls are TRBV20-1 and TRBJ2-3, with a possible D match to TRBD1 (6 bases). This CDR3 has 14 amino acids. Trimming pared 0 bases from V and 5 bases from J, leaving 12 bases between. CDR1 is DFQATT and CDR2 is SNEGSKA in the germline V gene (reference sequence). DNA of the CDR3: TGCAGTGCTAGAGACCCGACAGGAAAAGATACGCAGTATTTT. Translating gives CSARDPTGKDTQYF.

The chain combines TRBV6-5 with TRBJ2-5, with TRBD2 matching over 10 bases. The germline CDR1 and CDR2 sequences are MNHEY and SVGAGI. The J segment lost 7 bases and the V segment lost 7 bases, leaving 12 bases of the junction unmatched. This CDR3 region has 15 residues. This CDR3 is CASKTEAGGYGTQYF. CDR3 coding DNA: TGTGCCAGCAAAACAGAAGCGGGGGGGTATGGGACCCAGTACTTC.

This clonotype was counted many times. This CDR3 is CASSPWTGGNQPQHF. As DNA, the CDR3 is TGTGCCAGCAGCCCCTGGACCGGGGGCAATCAGCCCCAGCATTTT. V is TRBV7-2 and J is TRBJ1-5, with D unclear. The germline V and J ends were trimmed by 5 bases and 2 bases, with 13 bases remaining between them. Germline assignment: CDR1 SGHTA and CDR2 FQGNSA. This CDR3 is 15 amino acids long.

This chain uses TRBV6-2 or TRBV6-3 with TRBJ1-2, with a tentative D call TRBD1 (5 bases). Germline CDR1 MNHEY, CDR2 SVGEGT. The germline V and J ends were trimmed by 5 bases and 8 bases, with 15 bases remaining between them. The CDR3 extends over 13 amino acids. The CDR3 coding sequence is TGTGCCAGCAGTGACCGGGACGTTTTGGGCTACACCTTC. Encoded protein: CASSDRDVLGYTF.

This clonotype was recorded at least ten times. DNA of the CDR3: TGTGCCAGCAGCCGCTTCATTGGGACAGGGGCAAACACCGGGGAGCTGTTTTTT. Protein: CASSRFIGTGANTGELFF. The gene calls are TRBV7-9 and TRBJ2-2, with 10 bases matching TRBD1. The CDR3 consists of 18 residues. J lost 2 bases, V lost 5 bases, and 11 bases had no gene match. Germline lookup yields CDR1 SEHNR and CDR2 FQNEAQ (reference sequence).

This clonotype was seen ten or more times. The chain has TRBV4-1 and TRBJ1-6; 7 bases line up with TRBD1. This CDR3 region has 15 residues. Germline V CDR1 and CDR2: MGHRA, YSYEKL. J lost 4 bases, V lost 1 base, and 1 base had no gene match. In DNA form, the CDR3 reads TGCGCCAGCAGCCAAGCGGGACAGTATAATTCACCCCTCCACTTT. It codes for CASSQAGQYNSPLHF.

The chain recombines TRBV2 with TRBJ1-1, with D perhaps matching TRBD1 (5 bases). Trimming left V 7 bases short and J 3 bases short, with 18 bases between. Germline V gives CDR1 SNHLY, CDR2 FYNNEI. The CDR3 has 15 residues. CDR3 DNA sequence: TGTGCCAGCACCTTGGATTGGGGGGTTGACACTGAAGCTTTCTTT. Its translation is CASTLDWGVDTEAFF.

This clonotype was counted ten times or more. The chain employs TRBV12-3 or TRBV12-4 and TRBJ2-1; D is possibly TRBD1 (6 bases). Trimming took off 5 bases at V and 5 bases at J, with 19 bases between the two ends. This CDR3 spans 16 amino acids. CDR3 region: CASSPTPTGFHNEQFF. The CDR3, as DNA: TGTGCCAGCAGTCCCACCCCTACAGGGTTCCACAATGAGCAGTTCTTC.